A single sample is the source of the 9 T cell receptor beta chains below, sequenced in a study of shared clonotypes between healthy human individuals. Data came from immunoSEQ multiplex PCR; TCRdb stores just in-frame clones and leaves some out. The repertoire has approximately 1,000,000 clones, 77% of them found once; the top ten carry roughly 0.83%. The sequenced sample consisted of memory CD4+ T cells from PBMCs. Subset of the sample: CD45RA-negative fraction. These receptor sequences come from a young man in good health. Some clones in this sample may be carry-over from other donors' samples.

The chain combines TRBV7-3 with TRBJ2-1; TRBD1 matches at 7 bases. This CDR3 contains 15 residues. V shed 4 bases and J 3 bases; nucleotides not matched to a gene: 6. Per germline, CDR1 SGHTA and CDR2 FQGTGA. CDR3 coding DNA: TGTGCCAGCAGCTCCCAGGGGGTCATCTACAATGAGCAGTTCTTC. As protein: CASSSQGVIYNEQFF.

The gene calls are TRBV1 and TRBJ2-7; TRBD2 is taken as the D call from the table, unchecked against the DNA. TRBV1 is flagged as a pseudogene. The CDR3 covers 15 residues. The CDR3 region has the DNA TGCACCAGATGTGCGGGGGGAAGGTGCTCCTACGAGCAGTACTTC. It is translated as CTRCAGGRCSYEQYF.

This clone was observed a handful of times. The gene calls are TRBV5-1 and TRBJ2-1; 7 positions agree with TRBD1. The CDR3 consists of 16 residues. With V trimmed by 0 bases and J by 3 bases, 6 bases remained unmatched. The V gene's germline CDR1 is SGHRS and CDR2 YFSETQ. The CDR3: CASSLARDSNYNEQFF. Written as DNA, the CDR3 is TGCGCCAGCAGCTTGGCCCGGGACAGTAACTACAATGAGCAGTTCTTC.

CDR3 sequence reads: CASSLEDKQYF. The CDR3 DNA reads as TGTGCCAGCAGTTTAGAGGACAAGCAGTACTTC. The chain recombines TRBV28 with TRBJ2-7; D is perhaps TRBD1 (5 bases). Germline CDR1 reads MDHEN; CDR2 reads SYDVKM. V was cut by 2 bases and J by 8 bases, with 7 bases left in between. The CDR3 has 11 amino acids.

This clone was counted ten times or more. V is TRBV28 and J is TRBJ1-3; D unclear. Germline CDR1 reads MDHEN; CDR2 reads SYDVKM. The V and J ends lost 2 bases and 0 bases respectively, with 11 bases between them. This CDR3 region has 16 residues. DNA for the CDR3: TGTGCCAGCAGTTTAGCCCCACAGAGCTCTGGAAACACCATATATTTT. This codes for CASSLAPQSSGNTIYF.

V usage is TRBV18 and J usage is TRBJ2-3; 9 bases are shared with TRBD2. Germline lookup yields CDR1 KGHSH and CDR2 LQKENI. CDR3 length equals 16 residues. After removal of 6 bases from V and 5 bases from J, the junction contained 12 bases not matched to a gene. The CDR3 nucleotides are TGTGCCAGCTCGCCTTCACCGGCAGCGGGGGGAGATACGCAGTATTTT. It codes for CASSPSPAAGGDTQYF. Full variable domain (missing parts from reference TRBV18 and TRBJ2-3): NAGVMQNPRHLVRRRGQEARLRCSPMKGHSHVYWYRQLPEEGLKFMVYLQKENIIDESGMPKERFSAEFPKEGPSILRIQQVVRGDSAAYFCASSPSPAAGGDTQYFGPGTRLTVL.

The chain combines TRBV28 with TRBJ2-3; unclear D gene. The CDR3 is made up of 12 amino acids. Germline CDR1 is MDHEN and CDR2 is SYDVKM. Trimming took 4 bases from V and 4 from J, leaving 6 bases between them. The CDR3 sequence is CASSYVADTQYF. CDR3 bases: TGTGCCAGCAGTTACGTTGCAGATACGCAGTATTTT.

The chain uses TRBV5-6 and TRBJ1-5; a weak D match, TRBD1 (6 bases). CDR1 is SGHDT, CDR2 YYEEEE, per germline. The CDR3 loop spans 14 amino acids. V lost 4 bases, J lost 6 bases, and 14 bases lay in between. CDR3 protein: CASSQQGLGQPQHF. CDR3 in DNA: TGTGCCAGCAGCCAACAGGGTCTCGGTCAGCCCCAGCATTTT.

In its sample, this clone was seen many times. The chain links TRBV28 to TRBJ1-5; perhaps TRBD1 as D (5 bases). There are 13 residues in the CDR3. V was clipped by 3 bases and J by 5 bases, with 8 bases between them. CDR1 MDHEN and CDR2 SYDVKM come from the germline V gene. The CDR3 region is CASSFRTHQPQHF. The CDR3 nucleotides read TGTGCCAGCAGTTTCCGGACACATCAGCCCCAGCATTTT.